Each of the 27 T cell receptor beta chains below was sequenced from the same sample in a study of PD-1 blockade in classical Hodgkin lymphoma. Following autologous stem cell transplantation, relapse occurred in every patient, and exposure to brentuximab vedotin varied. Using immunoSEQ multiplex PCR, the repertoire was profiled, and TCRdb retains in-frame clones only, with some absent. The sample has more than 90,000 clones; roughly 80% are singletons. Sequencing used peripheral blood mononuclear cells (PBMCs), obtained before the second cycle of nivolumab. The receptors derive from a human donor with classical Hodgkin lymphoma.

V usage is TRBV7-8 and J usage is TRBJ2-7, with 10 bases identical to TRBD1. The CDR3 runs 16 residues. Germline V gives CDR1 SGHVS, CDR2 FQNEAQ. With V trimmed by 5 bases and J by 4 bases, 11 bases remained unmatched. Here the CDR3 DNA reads TGTGCCAGCAGCCCGACCCAGACAGGGGGCTTTTACGAGCAGTACTTC. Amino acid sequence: CASSPTQTGGFYEQYF.

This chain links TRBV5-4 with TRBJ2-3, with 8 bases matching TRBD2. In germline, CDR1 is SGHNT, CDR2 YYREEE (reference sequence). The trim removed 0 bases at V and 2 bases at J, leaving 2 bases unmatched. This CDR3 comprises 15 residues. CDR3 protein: CASSLGSGTTDTQYF. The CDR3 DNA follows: TGTGCCAGCAGCTTGGGTAGCGGGACCACAGATACGCAGTATTTT.

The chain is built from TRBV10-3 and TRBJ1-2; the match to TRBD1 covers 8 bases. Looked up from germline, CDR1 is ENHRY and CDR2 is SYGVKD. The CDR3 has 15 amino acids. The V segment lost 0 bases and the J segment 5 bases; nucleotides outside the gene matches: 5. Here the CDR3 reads CAISESAGGDYGYTF. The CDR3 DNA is TGTGCCATCAGTGAGTCTGCAGGGGGCGATTATGGCTACACCTTC.

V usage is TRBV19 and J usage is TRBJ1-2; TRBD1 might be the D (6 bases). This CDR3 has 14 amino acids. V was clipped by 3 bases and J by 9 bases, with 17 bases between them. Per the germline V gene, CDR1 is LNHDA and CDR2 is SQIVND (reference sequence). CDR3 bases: TGTGCCAGTAGTATTGCTGGACAGCGGGATCGCTACACCTTC. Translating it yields CASSIAGQRDRYTF. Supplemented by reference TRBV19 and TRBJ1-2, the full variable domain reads DGGITQSPKYLFRKEGQNVTLSCEQNLNHDAMYWYRQDPGQGLRLIYYSQIVNDFQKGDIAEGYSVSREKKESFPLTVTSAQKNPTAFYLCASSIAGQRDRYTFGSGTRLTVV.

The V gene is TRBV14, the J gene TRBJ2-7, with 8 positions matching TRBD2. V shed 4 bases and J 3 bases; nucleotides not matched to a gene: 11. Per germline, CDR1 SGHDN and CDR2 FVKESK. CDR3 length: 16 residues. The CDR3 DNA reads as TGTGCCAGCAGCCGAGCCGGGGGGGTTATGGGCTACGAGCAGTACTTC. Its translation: CASSRAGGVMGYEQYF.

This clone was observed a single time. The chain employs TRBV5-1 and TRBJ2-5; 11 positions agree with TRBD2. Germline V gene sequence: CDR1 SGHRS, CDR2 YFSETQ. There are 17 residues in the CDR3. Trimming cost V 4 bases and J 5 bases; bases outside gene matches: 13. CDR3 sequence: CASSHGLAGRRTETQYF. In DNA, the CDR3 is TGCGCCAGCAGCCACGGACTAGCGGGTAGAAGGACGGAGACCCAGTACTTC.

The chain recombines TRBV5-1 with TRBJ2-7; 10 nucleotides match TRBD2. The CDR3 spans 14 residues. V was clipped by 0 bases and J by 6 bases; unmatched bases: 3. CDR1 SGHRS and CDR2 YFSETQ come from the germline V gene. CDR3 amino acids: CASSLAVAGGEQYF. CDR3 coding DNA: TGCGCCAGCAGCTTGGCGGTAGCGGGAGGCGAGCAGTACTTC.

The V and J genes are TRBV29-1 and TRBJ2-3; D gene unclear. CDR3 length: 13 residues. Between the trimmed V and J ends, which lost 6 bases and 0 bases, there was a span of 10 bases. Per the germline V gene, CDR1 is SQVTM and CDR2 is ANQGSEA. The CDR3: CSVSSPSTDTQYF. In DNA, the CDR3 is TGCAGCGTCAGTTCGCCAAGCACAGATACGCAGTATTTT.

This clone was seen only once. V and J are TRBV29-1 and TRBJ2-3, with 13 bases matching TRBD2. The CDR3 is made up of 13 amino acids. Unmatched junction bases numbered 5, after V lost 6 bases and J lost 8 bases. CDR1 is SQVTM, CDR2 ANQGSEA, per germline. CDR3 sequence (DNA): TGCAGCGTGGGACTAGCGGGATTGGGTACGCAGTATTTT. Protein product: CSVGLAGLGTQYF.

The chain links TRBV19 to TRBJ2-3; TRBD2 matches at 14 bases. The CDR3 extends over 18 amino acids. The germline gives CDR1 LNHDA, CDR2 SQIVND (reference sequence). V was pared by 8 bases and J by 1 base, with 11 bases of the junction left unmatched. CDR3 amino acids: CASRGTSGRLGGTDTQYF. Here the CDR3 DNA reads TGTGCCAGTCGGGGGACTAGCGGGAGATTGGGAGGCACAGATACGCAGTATTTT. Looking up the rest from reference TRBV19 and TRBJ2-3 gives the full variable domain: DGGITQSPKYLFRKEGQNVTLSCEQNLNHDAMYWYRQDPGQGLRLIYYSQIVNDFQKGDIAEGYSVSREKKESFPLTVTSAQKNPTAFYLCASRGTSGRLGGTDTQYFGPGTRLTVL.

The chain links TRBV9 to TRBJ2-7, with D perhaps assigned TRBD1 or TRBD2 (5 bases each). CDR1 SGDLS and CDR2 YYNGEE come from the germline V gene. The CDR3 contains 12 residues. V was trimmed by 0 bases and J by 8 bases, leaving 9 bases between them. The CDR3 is CASSVAEGQQYF. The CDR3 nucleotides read TGTGCCAGCAGCGTAGCTGAGGGGCAGCAGTACTTC.

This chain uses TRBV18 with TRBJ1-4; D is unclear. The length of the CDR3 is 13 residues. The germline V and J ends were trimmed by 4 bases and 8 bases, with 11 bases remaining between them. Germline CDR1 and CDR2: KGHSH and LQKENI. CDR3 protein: CASSRRLGEKLFF. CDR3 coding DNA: TGTGCCAGCTCACGAAGGCTTGGGGAAAAACTGTTTTTT.

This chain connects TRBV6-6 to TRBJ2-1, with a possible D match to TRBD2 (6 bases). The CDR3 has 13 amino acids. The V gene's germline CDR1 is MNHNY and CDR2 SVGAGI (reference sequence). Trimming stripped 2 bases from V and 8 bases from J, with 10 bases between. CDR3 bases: TGTGCCAGCAGTTACGGAGGGCTGGATGAGCAGTTCTTC. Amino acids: CASSYGGLDEQFF.

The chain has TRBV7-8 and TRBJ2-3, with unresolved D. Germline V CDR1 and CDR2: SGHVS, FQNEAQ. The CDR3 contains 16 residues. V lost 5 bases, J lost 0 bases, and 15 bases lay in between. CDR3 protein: CASSPVAYPSTDTQYF. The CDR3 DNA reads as TGTGCCAGCAGCCCTGTGGCATACCCTAGCACAGATACGCAGTATTTT.

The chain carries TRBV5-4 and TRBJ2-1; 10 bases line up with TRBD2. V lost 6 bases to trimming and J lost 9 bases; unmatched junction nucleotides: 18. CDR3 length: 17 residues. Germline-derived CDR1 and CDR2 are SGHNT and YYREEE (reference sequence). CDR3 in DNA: TGTGCCAGCACCGGGGGGGGGCTAGCGGGAGTAACGGGTGAGCAGTTCTTC. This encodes CASTGGGLAGVTGEQFF.

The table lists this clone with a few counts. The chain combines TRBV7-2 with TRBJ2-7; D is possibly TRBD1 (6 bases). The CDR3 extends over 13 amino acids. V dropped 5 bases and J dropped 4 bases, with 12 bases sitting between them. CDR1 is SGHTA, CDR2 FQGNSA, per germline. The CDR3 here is CASSLRTVYEQYF. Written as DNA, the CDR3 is TGTGCCAGCAGCCTACGGACAGTATACGAGCAGTACTTC.

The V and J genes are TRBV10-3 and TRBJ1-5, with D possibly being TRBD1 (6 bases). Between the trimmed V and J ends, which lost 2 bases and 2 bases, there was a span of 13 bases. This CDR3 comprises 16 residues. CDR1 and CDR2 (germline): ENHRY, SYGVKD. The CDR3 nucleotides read TGTGCCATCAGTGAGGCCGGAGGGGGGGGCAATCAGCCCCAGCATTTT. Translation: CAISEAGGGGNQPQHF.

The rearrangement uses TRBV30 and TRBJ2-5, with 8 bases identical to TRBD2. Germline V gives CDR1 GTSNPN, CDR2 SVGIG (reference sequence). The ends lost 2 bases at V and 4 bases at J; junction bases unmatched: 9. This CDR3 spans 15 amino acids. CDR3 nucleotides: TGTGCCTGGAGTATAGGACTAGCTTCTCGAGAGACCCAGTACTTC. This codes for CAWSIGLASRETQYF.

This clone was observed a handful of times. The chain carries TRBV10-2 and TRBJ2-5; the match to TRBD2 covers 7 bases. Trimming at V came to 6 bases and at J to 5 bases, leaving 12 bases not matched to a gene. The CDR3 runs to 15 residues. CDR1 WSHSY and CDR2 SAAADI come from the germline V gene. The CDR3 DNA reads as TGCGCCAGCAGGAAGCTAGCGGTAGGCGGGGAGACCCAGTACTTC. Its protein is CASRKLAVGGETQYF.

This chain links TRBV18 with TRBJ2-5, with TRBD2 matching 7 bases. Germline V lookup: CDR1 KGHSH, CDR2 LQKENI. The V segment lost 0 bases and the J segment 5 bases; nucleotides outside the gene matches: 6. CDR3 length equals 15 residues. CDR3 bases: TGTGCCAGCTCACCACCGAACTTCGGGGGGGAGACCCAGTACTTC. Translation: CASSPPNFGGETQYF.

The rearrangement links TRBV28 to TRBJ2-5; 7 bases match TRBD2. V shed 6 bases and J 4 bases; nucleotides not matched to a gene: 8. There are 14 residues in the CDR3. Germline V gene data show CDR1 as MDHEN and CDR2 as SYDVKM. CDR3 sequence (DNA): TGTGCCAGCAGCATAAGCCGCGGGAGAGAGACCCAGTACTTC. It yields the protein CASSISRGRETQYF.

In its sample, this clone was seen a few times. In DNA, the CDR3 is TGTGCCAGCATCTTCCGGGACCCCCCCGGCACAGATACGCAGTATTTT. It encodes CASIFRDPPGTDTQYF. The chain couples TRBV6-4 to TRBJ2-3, with D perhaps TRBD1 or TRBD2 (5 bases each). Germline lookup yields CDR1 MRHNA and CDR2 SNTAGT. The CDR3 is 16 residues long. Trimming pared 7 bases from V and 1 base from J, leaving 18 bases between.

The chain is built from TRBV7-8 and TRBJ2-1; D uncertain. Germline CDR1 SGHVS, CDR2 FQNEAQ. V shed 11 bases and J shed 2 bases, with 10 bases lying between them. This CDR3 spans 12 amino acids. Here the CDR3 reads CAAQDTYNEQFF. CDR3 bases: TGTGCCGCCCAAGACACCTACAATGAGCAGTTCTTC.

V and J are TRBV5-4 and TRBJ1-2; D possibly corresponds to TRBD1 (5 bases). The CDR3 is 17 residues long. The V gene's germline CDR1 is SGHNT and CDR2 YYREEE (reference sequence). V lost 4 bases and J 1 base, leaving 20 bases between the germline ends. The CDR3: CASSKPAGGALNYGYTF. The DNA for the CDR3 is TGTGCCAGCAGCAAACCGGCAGGCGGGGCCCTTAACTATGGCTACACCTTC.

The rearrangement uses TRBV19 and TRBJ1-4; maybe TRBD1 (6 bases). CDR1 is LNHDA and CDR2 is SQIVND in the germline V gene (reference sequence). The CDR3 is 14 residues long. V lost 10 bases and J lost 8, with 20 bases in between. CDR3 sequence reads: CATSRETGGEKLFF. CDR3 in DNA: TGTGCCACCTCGAGGGAGACAGGTGGGGAAAAACTGTTTTTT.

The CDR3 region is CASSYDNYGYTF. Written as DNA, the CDR3 is TGTGCCAGCAGTTATGACAACTATGGCTACACCTTC. This sequence joins TRBV2 and TRBJ1-2; D not resolved. The CDR3 sequence is 12 residues long. Germline V CDR1 and CDR2: SNHLY, FYNNEI. The V gene lost 5 bases and the J gene lost 2 bases, with 6 bases spanning the gap.

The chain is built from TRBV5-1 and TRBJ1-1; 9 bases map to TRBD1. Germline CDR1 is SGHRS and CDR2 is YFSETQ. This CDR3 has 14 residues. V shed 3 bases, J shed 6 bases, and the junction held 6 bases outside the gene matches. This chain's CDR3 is CASSSQRQGAEAFF. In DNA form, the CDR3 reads TGCGCCAGCAGCTCACAACGACAGGGGGCTGAAGCTTTCTTT.